These 30 T cell receptor beta chains were sequenced from one sample in a study of blood T cell repertoires in COVID-19. Assay used: immunoSEQ multiplex PCR; TCRdb lists only in-frame clones, some missing. The table records some 200,000 clones, about 87% of them present only once. The specimen sequenced was peripheral blood. These receptors came from a man between 18 and 29 years old with active or convalescent COVID-19.

The CDR3 spells CASSPETSGLKFF. DNA for the CDR3: TGCGCCAGCAGCCCGGAGACTAGCGGGCTAAAGTTCTTC. V gene TRBV5-1 combines with J gene TRBJ2-1; 10 bases are a match to TRBD2. The CDR3 has 13 amino acids. Germline CDR1 and CDR2: SGHRS and YFSETQ. V lost 4 bases to trimming and J lost 14 bases; unmatched junction nucleotides: 9.

This chain uses TRBV2 with TRBJ2-7; D gene unclear. The CDR3 contains 12 residues. Germline V CDR1 and CDR2: SNHLY, FYNNEI. V shed 1 base and J shed 3 bases, with 4 bases lying between them. CDR3 DNA sequence: TGTGCCAGCAGTGAAGTTCGCTACGAGCAGTACTTC. Translating it yields CASSEVRYEQYF.

The rearrangement uses TRBV6-6 and TRBJ1-2, with 7 bases fitting TRBD1. This CDR3 is built from 13 residues. The germline V gene has CDR1 MNHNY and CDR2 SVGAGI (reference sequence). The trim removed 6 bases at V and 7 bases at J, leaving 8 bases unmatched. In DNA, the CDR3 is TGTGCCAGCAGCCGGACAGGTCCCCTTGGCTACACCTTC. It is translated as CASSRTGPLGYTF.

This chain uses TRBV6-2 or TRBV6-3 with TRBJ2-1; 11 bases fit TRBD2. CDR1 and CDR2 (germline): MNHEY, SVGEGT. V shed 2 bases and J 9 bases; nucleotides not matched to a gene: 6. The CDR3 covers 15 residues. CDR3 DNA sequence: TGTGCCAGCAGTTACGTAGCGGGAGGGGTCAGTGAGCAGTTCTTC. Residues: CASSYVAGGVSEQFF.

A few counts support this clone. The rearrangement uses TRBV6-6 and TRBJ1-3; D ambiguous. This CDR3 contains 14 residues. Trimming stripped 6 bases from V and 2 bases from J, with 11 bases between. Germline V CDR1 and CDR2: MNHNY, SVGAGI (reference sequence). The CDR3 loop reads CASRPTRAGNTIYF. The CDR3 DNA follows: TGTGCCAGCAGGCCGACGAGGGCTGGAAACACCATATATTTT.

This rearrangement joins TRBV6-5 to TRBJ1-1, with D unresolved. The CDR3 loop spans 11 amino acids. Germline CDR1 MNHEY, CDR2 SVGAGI. V was cut by 3 bases and J by 5 bases, with 4 bases left in between. DNA for the CDR3: TGTGCCAGCAGTTATTATACTGAAGCTTTCTTT. It codes for CASSYYTEAFF.

The chain is built from TRBV6-2 or TRBV6-3 and TRBJ2-7, with 9 bases matching TRBD2. Germline CDR1 MNHEY, CDR2 SVGEGT. The trim removed 0 bases at V and 0 bases at J, leaving 0 bases unmatched. The CDR3 length is 15 residues. The CDR3 region is CASSYSTSGSYEQYF. In nucleotides, the CDR3 is TGTGCCAGCAGTTACTCGACTAGCGGCTCCTACGAGCAGTACTTC.

The rearrangement uses TRBV5-1 and TRBJ2-7; 9 nucleotides line up with TRBD1. CDR3 size: 14 residues. Germline V gene data show CDR1 as SGHRS and CDR2 as YFSETQ. V was clipped by 4 bases and J by 2 bases; unmatched bases: 4. CDR3 loop: CASSTGTGPYEQYF. The CDR3 coding sequence is TGCGCCAGCAGCACCGGGACAGGGCCCTACGAGCAGTACTTC.

The chain couples TRBV11-3 to TRBJ1-1, with TRBD1 matching over 7 bases. J lost 3 bases, V lost 3 bases, and 16 bases had no gene match. The CDR3 totals 18 residues. Germline CDR1 SGHNT, CDR2 YENEEA. The CDR3 sequence is CASSLWGQPDVGDTEAFF. The CDR3 DNA follows: TGTGCCAGCAGCTTGTGGGGACAGCCAGACGTGGGAGACACTGAAGCTTTCTTT. The full variable domain, with the rest looked up from reference TRBV11-3 and TRBJ1-1, is EAGVVQSPRYKIIEKKQPVAFWCNPISGHNTLYWYLQNLGQGPELLIRYENEEAVDDSQLPKDRFSAERLKGVDSTLKIQPAELGDSAVYLCASSLWGQPDVGDTEAFFGQGTRLTVV.

This clone came up a few times. This rearrangement joins TRBV19 to TRBJ1-1; 8 bases line up with TRBD1. Germline V gene data show CDR1 as LNHDA and CDR2 as SQIVND (reference sequence). There are 14 residues in the CDR3. The V gene end was trimmed by 6 bases and the J gene end by 5 bases; junction bases not matched to a gene: 8. CDR3 sequence (DNA): TGTGCCAGTAGAAAGACAGGGGATATGACTGAAGCTTTCTTT. Its translation: CASRKTGDMTEAFF. Combining the CDR3 with reference TRBV19 and TRBJ1-1 gives the whole variable domain DGGITQSPKYLFRKEGQNVTLSCEQNLNHDAMYWYRQDPGQGLRLIYYSQIVNDFQKGDIAEGYSVSREKKESFPLTVTSAQKNPTAFYLCASRKTGDMTEAFFGQGTRLTVV.

This clone has a single count. The gene calls are TRBV5-5 and TRBJ2-7; 7 bases are shared with TRBD1. Germline lookup yields CDR1 SGHKS and CDR2 YYEKEE (reference sequence). The J segment lost 0 bases and the V segment lost 2 bases, leaving 5 bases of the junction unmatched. This CDR3 is built from 15 residues. CDR3 residues: CASSLTGANSYEQYF. DNA of the CDR3: TGTGCCAGCAGCTTAACAGGGGCGAACTCCTACGAGCAGTACTTC.

This clone has just one count. The chain recombines TRBV5-1 with TRBJ2-1; 12 nucleotides match TRBD1. The CDR3 is made up of 19 amino acids. V was clipped by 4 bases and J by 1 base; unmatched bases: 12. Germline lookup yields CDR1 SGHRS and CDR2 YFSETQ. In nucleotides, the CDR3 is TGCGCCAGCAGCGTATCCGGGACAGGGGGCGGAAGGTCCTACAATGAGCAGTTCTTC. Protein: CASSVSGTGGGRSYNEQFF.

V is TRBV3-1 (or the pseudogene TRBV3-2) and J is TRBJ2-7; no clear D. Germline CDR1 is LGHDT and CDR2 is YNNKEL (reference sequence). Deletions cut 2 bases from V and 4 bases from J, with 6 bases between. The CDR3 has 12 amino acids. The CDR3 nucleotides read TGTGCCAGCAGCCAACGTGAGTACGAGCAGTACTTC. This sequence encodes CASSQREYEQYF.

This clone was seen only once. The gene calls are TRBV19 and TRBJ2-1; TRBD2 matches at 8 bases. V was clipped by 3 bases and J by 5 bases; unmatched bases: 9. CDR1 LNHDA and CDR2 SQIVND come from the germline V gene (reference sequence). This CDR3 is built from 16 residues. The CDR3 protein is CASSIKAGGYNNEQFF. DNA for the CDR3: TGTGCCAGTAGTATTAAGGCGGGGGGCTACAACAATGAGCAGTTCTTC. The complete variable domain, with remaining parts taken from reference TRBV19 and TRBJ2-1, reads DGGITQSPKYLFRKEGQNVTLSCEQNLNHDAMYWYRQDPGQGLRLIYYSQIVNDFQKGDIAEGYSVSREKKESFPLTVTSAQKNPTAFYLCASSIKAGGYNNEQFFGPGTRLTVL.

The chain employs TRBV6-5 and TRBJ2-1; D is perhaps TRBD2 (6 bases). The germline V and J ends were trimmed by 6 bases and 7 bases, with 19 bases remaining between them. The V gene's germline CDR1 is MNHEY and CDR2 SVGAGI. The CDR3 loop spans 15 amino acids. The CDR3 sequence: CASSPAGSSRNEQFF. The CDR3 bases are TGTGCCAGCAGCCCCGCGGGGTCCTCCAGGAATGAGCAGTTCTTC.

CDR3: CASSPFGQHYGYTF. As DNA, the CDR3 is TGTGCCAGCAGTCCGTTTGGGCAACACTATGGCTACACCTTC. The gene calls are TRBV6-5 and TRBJ1-2; D ambiguous. The CDR3 consists of 14 residues. V was cut by 5 bases and J by 3 bases, with 13 bases left in between. Germline loops: CDR1 MNHEY, CDR2 SVGAGI.

The chain joins TRBV4-2 to TRBJ2-3; D gene ambiguous. V lost 10 bases and J 0 bases, leaving 11 bases between the germline ends. CDR1 LGHNA and CDR2 YNFKEQ come from the germline V gene. The CDR3 spans 13 residues. The CDR3 DNA follows: TGTGCCACCAGACCAACTAGCACAGATACGCAGTATTTT. Translation gives CATRPTSTDTQYF.

This clone was picked up a small number of times. This chain uses TRBV9 with TRBJ2-3; 7 nucleotides match TRBD2. Per the germline V gene, CDR1 is SGDLS and CDR2 is YYNGEE. After removal of 0 bases from V and 1 base from J, the junction contained 2 bases not matched to a gene. The CDR3 covers 15 residues. CDR3 sequence reads: CASSVASGGTDTQYF. Written as DNA, the CDR3 is TGTGCCAGCAGCGTAGCGAGCGGGGGCACAGATACGCAGTATTTT.

The gene calls are TRBV3-1 (or the pseudogene TRBV3-2) and TRBJ2-7; a possible D gene is TRBD2 (6 bases). CDR1 is LGHDT, CDR2 YNNKEL, per germline (reference sequence). The CDR3 is 16 residues long. V lost 8 bases to trimming and J lost 2 bases, with 22 bases between them. CDR3 DNA: TGTGCCAGCGCACCGTGGGAGGAGGGGAAAGCCTACGAGCAGTACGTC. Encoded protein: CASAPWEEGKAYEQYV.

The chain joins TRBV6-5 to TRBJ1-5; D gene ambiguous. This CDR3 comprises 14 residues. Germline V gives CDR1 MNHEY, CDR2 SVGAGI. V was trimmed by 4 bases and J by 0 bases, leaving 7 bases between them. CDR3 nucleotides: TGTGCCAGCAGTTCTCAGGATAGCAATCAGCCCCAGCATTTT. Translating it yields CASSSQDSNQPQHF.

The CDR3 DNA sequence: TGTGCCAGCAGCTTAGGGGACAGCGTCACAGATACGCAGTATTTT. This translates into CASSLGDSVTDTQYF. J is TRBJ2-3 and V is TRBV11-3; 7 bases match TRBD1. J lost 2 bases, V lost 1 base, and 3 bases had no gene match. Germline-derived CDR1 and CDR2 are SGHNT and YENEEA. The CDR3 runs 15 residues. The full variable domain, rest sourced from reference TRBV11-3 and TRBJ2-3, is EAGVVQSPRYKIIEKKQPVAFWCNPISGHNTLYWYLQNLGQGPELLIRYENEEAVDDSQLPKDRFSAERLKGVDSTLKIQPAELGDSAVYLCASSLGDSVTDTQYFGPGTRLTVL.

The gene calls are TRBV9 and TRBJ1-1, with a tentative D call TRBD1 (5 bases). Germline V lookup: CDR1 SGDLS, CDR2 YYNGEE. This CDR3 spans 14 amino acids. Trimming cost V 0 bases and J 6 bases, with 12 bases left between them. For the CDR3, the DNA is TGTGCCAGCAGCGTAGCTAAAACAGGAGCTGAAGCTTTCTTT. Amino acid sequence: CASSVAKTGAEAFF.

This chain links TRBV2 with TRBJ1-5, with 8 bases fitting TRBD1. The CDR3 totals 14 residues. V lost 6 bases to trimming and J lost 4 bases; unmatched junction nucleotides: 5. CDR1 SNHLY and CDR2 FYNNEI come from the germline V gene. CDR3 protein: CASRVRQGNQPQHF. As DNA, the CDR3 is TGTGCCAGCAGGGTACGACAGGGGAATCAGCCCCAGCATTTT.

This clone has a count of ten or more. The DNA of the CDR3 is TGTGCCAGCAGCCTAGGAGGTGCCAGGCCCCTAAGTGAGCAGTACTTC. This translates into CASSLGGARPLSEQYF. V is TRBV3-1 (or the pseudogene TRBV3-2) and J is TRBJ2-7; D possibly corresponds to TRBD2 (5 bases). Germline values: CDR1 LGHDT, CDR2 YNNKEL (reference sequence). Deletions cut 4 bases from V and 7 bases from J, with 23 bases between. The CDR3 has 16 amino acids.

The J gene is TRBJ2-7, the V gene TRBV15; TRBD1 is a possible D gene (6 bases). Per germline, CDR1 LNHNV and CDR2 YYDKDF (reference sequence). The V and J ends lost 3 bases and 5 bases respectively, with 17 bases between them. The CDR3 contains 15 residues. CDR3 DNA: TGTGCCACCAGCAGTGTTGAGGGGACAATCCACGAGCAGTACTTC. Protein sequence: CATSSVEGTIHEQYF.

This chain joins TRBV5-1 and TRBJ2-7, with D possibly matching TRBD1 (6 bases). The CDR3 loop spans 13 amino acids. The V and J ends lost 2 bases and 3 bases respectively, with 9 bases between them. Germline values: CDR1 SGHRS, CDR2 YFSETQ. The CDR3 DNA sequence: TGCGCCAGCAGCTTTGGACAGAACTACGAGCAGTACGTC. Its translation is CASSFGQNYEQYV.

J is TRBJ1-2 and V is TRBV28, with 12 positions matching TRBD1. The CDR3 sequence is 13 residues long. From germline, CDR1 is MDHEN and CDR2 SYDVKM. Here the CDR3 reads CASRPGTGGGYTF. The CDR3, as DNA: TGTGCTTCTAGACCCGGGACAGGGGGCGGCTACACCTTC.

This chain connects TRBV11-2 to TRBJ2-3, with D perhaps TRBD1 (5 bases). The CDR3 length is 14 residues. V was pared by 1 base and J by 4 bases, with 9 bases between. The V gene's germline CDR1 is SGHAT and CDR2 FQNNGV. This chain's CDR3 is CASSLARVADTQYF. CDR3 DNA: TGTGCCAGCAGCTTAGCCAGGGTGGCAGATACGCAGTATTTT.

The chain couples TRBV2 to TRBJ1-1; tentatively, D is TRBD1 (5 bases). Germline CDR1 SNHLY, CDR2 FYNNEI. The CDR3 contains 14 residues. The V end was cut by 5 bases, the J end by 6 bases, with 16 bases between. In nucleotides, the CDR3 is TGTGCCAGCAGTCAGACCTTCTTGACAGCTGAAGCTTTCTTT. Amino acid sequence: CASSQTFLTAEAFF.

Concerning this clone itself: A read error may account for a junction end that differs from germline. The genes are TRBV5-1 and TRBJ1-6; D not certain. The CDR3 consists of 15 residues. Germline V gene data show CDR1 as SGHRS and CDR2 as YFSETQ. The CDR3 nucleotides read TGCGCCAGCGGCTTGGAGGGAGGTATGAATTCACCCCTCCACTTT. This translates into CASGLEGGMNSPLHF.